This TCR beta chain was identified in a study of tumor-infiltrating lymphocytes in primary liver carcinoma (dated 2017 in TCRdb). Looking at the study overall: Of the five patients (three men and two women, aged 30 to 69 years), four had hepatocellular carcinoma and one had combined HCC and intrahepatic cholangiocarcinoma. Agilent mRNA microarray profiling was performed on the approximately 26 tumor region samples to relate TCRbeta repertoire diversity to the local molecular phenotype. Repertoires from technical replicates were highly reproducible, with mean shared-clone rates roughly 0.86 and correlation coefficients above 0.95. The five patients had tumors of stage T1-T3 N0M0, with maximum diameters ranging from 4.2 to 10 cm. TCRbeta repertoire sequencing covered about 35 specimens from 5 patients: 25 tumor regions, 5 adjacent noncancerous liver tissues and 5 peripheral blood samples. For each liver tumor, the study sampled five regions along with adjacent normal tissue and blood, and applied TCRbeta repertoire sequencing, expression microarrays and whole-exome sequencing. Each sample produced roughly 3.5 to 7.13 million productive TCRbeta reads, and read depth showed no significant difference between tissue types. Results the study describes overall, beyond this receptor: Because the samples were bulk and unsorted, CD4+ and CD8+ T cell repertoires could not be compared. The top 250 clones made up a significantly larger repertoire fraction in tumors than in blood (p = 0.039). Only about 7.5-25% of top clones were found in all five regions of a tumor, suggesting spatial heterogeneity of tumor-infiltrating T cells. Repertoire overlap was higher between tumor regions (mean about 36%) than tumor-adjacent (around 17%) or tumor-blood (about 14%) pairs, consistent with antigen-driven expansion. Only the TCR beta chain was sequenced, so true repertoire diversity is likely underestimated because unpaired alpha chains were not captured. The study included only five patients, and the authors note findings should be validated in a larger study.

Total RNA and DNA were co-extracted without cell sorting from roughly 20-30 mg of bulk tissue using the AllPrep DNA/RNA mini kit. Between late 2015 and March 2016, a few patients in China with histopathologically diagnosed primary liver carcinoma had surgical resection. Chronic HBV infection was present in the patients, and the patients were treatment-naive at sampling. Each tumor was sampled at five spatially separated regions: the superior, inferior, left-lateral and right-lateral poles and the tumor centre. Histological examination found more than 80% viable tumor cells in every tumor sample. Pieces of fresh tumor and adjacent tissue were cut in half, with one half kept in RNAlater at -80 degrees C and the other half sent for histology. CDR1 and CDR2 were assigned from the germline V gene as MNHNS and SASEGT. V is pared back by 9 bases and J by 3 bases, with 14 bases lying between the germline termini. The CDR3, cysteine through phenylalanine, is 13 amino acids long. The read is trimmed to its CDR3 DNA, 39 bases read in frame from base 1.

Using a constant-region primer and ProtoScript II reverse transcriptase, TCRbeta-specific cDNA was reverse-transcribed from approximately 500 ng total RNA. TCRbeta libraries were built with three nested multiplex PCR rounds, a slightly modified ARM-PCR procedure. Each of the first two PCR rounds ran for nine to eleven cycles and used multiplex TRBV1-TRBV30 forward primers together with a Cbeta reverse primer. Sample barcodes and Illumina adapters were attached in a final 25-cycle PCR using Deep VentR polymerase. Before sequencing, amplicons of 200-500 bp were gel-purified using a QIAquick gel extraction kit. An Illumina HiSeq 2500 was used to sequence the TCRbeta amplicons, generating 250-bp paired-end reads. The study's own analysis went as follows. To recover full CDR3 sequences, reads were quality-trimmed using Trimmomatic v0.33 and paired reads were then merged using FLASH v1.2.11. V, D and J germline segments were assigned to the rearranged TCRbeta sequences by MiGEC v1.2.1b. Clonotype statistics, along with Shannon-Wiener diversity indices, were calculated using VDJtools v1.0.0. To reduce sampling bias, subsequent analyses other than the diversity analysis used only the 250 most abundant clonotypes in each sample. TCRdb trimmed public reads at Q25 via fastp, called clones via MiXCR and kept in-frame beta chains. Identical CDR3 proteins give one entry, which carries the most common genes and DNA. The V and J calls and clone size come from TCRdb's table, not from the authors' own analysis. Present in this sample are some 110,000 distinct CDR3 sequences, approximately 82% of which were seen just once. The ten biggest clones cover 15% to 20% of the sample.

Notes on this clonotype: Its antigen is still unknown. The sample holds no much larger clone one base away, and base qualities are not on file.

The sequencing input was liver tumor tissue from sampling region 3. In light of the paper, this sample's cell subset or site label describes: tumor region T3, left-lateral pole. The sequence was obtained from a man aged 40-55 years with primary liver carcinoma and hepatitis B virus infection. The sequence links TRBV6-1 to TRBJ1-2, with the identity of the D gene unclear. The CDR3 in this case is CASSSVVDYGYTF. The nucleotides are TGTGCCAGTTCTTCGGTCGTAGACTATGGCTACACCTTC.